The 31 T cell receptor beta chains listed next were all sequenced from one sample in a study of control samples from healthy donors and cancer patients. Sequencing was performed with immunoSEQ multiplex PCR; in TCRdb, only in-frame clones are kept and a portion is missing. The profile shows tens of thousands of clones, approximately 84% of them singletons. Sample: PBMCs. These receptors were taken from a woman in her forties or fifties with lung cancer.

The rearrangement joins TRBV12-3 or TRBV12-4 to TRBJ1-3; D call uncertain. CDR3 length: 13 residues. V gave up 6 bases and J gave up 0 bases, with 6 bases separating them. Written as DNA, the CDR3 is TGTGCCAGCAGCATCTTCTCTGGAAACACCATATATTTT. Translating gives CASSIFSGNTIYF.

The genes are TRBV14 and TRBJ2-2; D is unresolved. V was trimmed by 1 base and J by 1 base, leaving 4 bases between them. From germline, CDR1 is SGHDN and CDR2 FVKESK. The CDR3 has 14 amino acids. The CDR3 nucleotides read TGTGCCAGCAGCCAAGTACGGAACACCGGGGAGCTGTTTTTT. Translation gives CASSQVRNTGELFF.

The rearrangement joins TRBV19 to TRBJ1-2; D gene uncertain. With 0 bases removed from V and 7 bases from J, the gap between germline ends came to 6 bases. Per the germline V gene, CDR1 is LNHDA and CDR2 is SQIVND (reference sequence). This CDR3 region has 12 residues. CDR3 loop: CASSIDPGGYTF. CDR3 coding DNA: TGTGCCAGTAGTATAGATCCCGGTGGCTACACCTTC.

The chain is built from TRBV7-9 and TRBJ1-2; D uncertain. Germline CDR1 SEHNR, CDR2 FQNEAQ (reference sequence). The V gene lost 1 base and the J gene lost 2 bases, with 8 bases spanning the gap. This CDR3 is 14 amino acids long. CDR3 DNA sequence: TGTGCCAGCAGCTTAGGTATTCCCAACTATGGCTACACCTTC. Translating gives CASSLGIPNYGYTF.

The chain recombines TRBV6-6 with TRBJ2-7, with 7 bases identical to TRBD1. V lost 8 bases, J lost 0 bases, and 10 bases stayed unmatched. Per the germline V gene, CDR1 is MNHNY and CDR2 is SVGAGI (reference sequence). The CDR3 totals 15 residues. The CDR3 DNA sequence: TGTGCCAGCCAATCGCAGGGGGTCTTCTCCTACGAGCAGTACTTC. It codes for CASQSQGVFSYEQYF.

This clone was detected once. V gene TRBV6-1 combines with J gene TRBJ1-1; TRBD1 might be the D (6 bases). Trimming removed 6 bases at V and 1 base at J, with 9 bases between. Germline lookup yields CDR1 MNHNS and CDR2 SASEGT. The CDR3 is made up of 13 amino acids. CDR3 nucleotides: TGTGCCAGCAGCCCCAGGGGGAACACTGAAGCTTTCTTT. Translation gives CASSPRGNTEAFF.

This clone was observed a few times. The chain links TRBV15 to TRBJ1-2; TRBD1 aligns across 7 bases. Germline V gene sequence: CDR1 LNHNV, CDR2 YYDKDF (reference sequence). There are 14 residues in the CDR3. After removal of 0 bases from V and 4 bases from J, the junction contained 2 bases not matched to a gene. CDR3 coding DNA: TGTGCCACCAGCAGAGACCGGGACAGCTATGGCTACACCTTC. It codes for CATSRDRDSYGYTF.

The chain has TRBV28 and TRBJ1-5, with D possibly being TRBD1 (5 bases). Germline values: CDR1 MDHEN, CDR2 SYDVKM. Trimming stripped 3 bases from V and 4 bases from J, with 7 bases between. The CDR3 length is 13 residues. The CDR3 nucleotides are TGTGCCAGCAGTTTGGCAGGGAATCAGCCCCAGCATTTT. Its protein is CASSLAGNQPQHF.

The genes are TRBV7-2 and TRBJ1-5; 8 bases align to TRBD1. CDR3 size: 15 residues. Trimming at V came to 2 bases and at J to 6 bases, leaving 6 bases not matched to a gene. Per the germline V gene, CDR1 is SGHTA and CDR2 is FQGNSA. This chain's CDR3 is CASSLRQGAGQPQHF. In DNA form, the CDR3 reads TGTGCCAGCAGCTTACGGCAGGGGGCAGGTCAGCCCCAGCATTTT.

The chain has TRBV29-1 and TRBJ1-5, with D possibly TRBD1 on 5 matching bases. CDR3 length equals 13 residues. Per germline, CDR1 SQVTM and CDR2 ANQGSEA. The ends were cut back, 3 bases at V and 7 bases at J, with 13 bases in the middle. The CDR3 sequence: CSVEGGPGQPQHF. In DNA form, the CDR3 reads TGCAGCGTTGAGGGGGGACCGGGCCAGCCCCAGCATTTT.

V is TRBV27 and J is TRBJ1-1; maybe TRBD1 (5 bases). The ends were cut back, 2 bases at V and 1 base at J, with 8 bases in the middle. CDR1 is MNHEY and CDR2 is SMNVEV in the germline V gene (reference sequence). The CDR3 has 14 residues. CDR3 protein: CASSLGGSNTEAFF. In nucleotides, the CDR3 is TGTGCCAGCAGTTTAGGGGGTTCGAACACTGAAGCTTTCTTT.

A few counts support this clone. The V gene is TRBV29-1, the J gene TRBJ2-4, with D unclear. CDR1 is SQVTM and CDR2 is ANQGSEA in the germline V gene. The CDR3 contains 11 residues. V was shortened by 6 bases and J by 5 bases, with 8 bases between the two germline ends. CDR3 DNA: TGCAGCGTCGAACACCAAAACATTCAGTACTTC. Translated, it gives CSVEHQNIQYF.

CDR3 in amino acids: CASKVGYQPQHF. The CDR3 DNA reads as TGTGCCAGCAAGGTGGGCTATCAGCCCCAGCATTTT. The rearrangement joins TRBV28 to TRBJ1-5; D gene unclear. The CDR3 consists of 12 residues. The germline V gene encodes CDR1 MDHEN and CDR2 SYDVKM. V lost 7 bases, J lost 5 bases, and 9 bases lay in between.

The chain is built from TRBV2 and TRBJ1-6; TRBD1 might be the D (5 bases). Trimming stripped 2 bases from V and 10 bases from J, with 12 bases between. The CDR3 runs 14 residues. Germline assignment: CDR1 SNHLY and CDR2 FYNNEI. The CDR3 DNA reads TGTGCCAGCAGTGAAACCGGGGCACGGTCACCCCTCCACTTT. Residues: CASSETGARSPLHF.

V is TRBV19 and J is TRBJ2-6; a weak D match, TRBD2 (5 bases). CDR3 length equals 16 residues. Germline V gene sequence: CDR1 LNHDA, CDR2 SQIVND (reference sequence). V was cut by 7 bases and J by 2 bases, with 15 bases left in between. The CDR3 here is CASNRAAGAGANVLTF. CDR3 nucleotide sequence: TGTGCCAGTAATCGGGCCGCCGGGGCTGGGGCCAACGTCCTGACTTTC.

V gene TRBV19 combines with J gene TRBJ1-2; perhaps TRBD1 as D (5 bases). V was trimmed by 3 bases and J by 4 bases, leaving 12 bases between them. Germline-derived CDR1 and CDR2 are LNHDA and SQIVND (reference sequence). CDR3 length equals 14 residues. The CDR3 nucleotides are TGTGCCAGTAGTATGGGGGACTGGGGCTATGGCTACACCTTC. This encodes CASSMGDWGYGYTF.

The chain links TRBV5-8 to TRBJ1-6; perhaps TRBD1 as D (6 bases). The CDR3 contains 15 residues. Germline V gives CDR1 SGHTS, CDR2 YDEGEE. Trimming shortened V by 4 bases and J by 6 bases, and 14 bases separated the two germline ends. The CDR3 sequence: CASSPEGGLNSPLHF. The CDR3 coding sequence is TGTGCCAGCAGCCCTGAAGGGGGACTTAATTCACCCCTCCACTTT.

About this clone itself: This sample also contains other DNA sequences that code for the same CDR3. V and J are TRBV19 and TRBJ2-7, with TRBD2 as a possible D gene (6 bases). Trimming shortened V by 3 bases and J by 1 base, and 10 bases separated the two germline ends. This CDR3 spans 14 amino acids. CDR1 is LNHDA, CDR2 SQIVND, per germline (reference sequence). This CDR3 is CASSIGRGSYEQYF. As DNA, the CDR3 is TGTGCCAGTAGTATCGGGCGGGGTTCCTACGAGCAGTACTTC.

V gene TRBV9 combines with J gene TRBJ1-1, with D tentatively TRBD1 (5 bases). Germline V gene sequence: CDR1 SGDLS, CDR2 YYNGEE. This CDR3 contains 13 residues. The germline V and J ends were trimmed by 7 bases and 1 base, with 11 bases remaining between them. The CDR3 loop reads CASGGIGNTEAFF. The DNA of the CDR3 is TGTGCCAGCGGGGGGATTGGGAACACTGAAGCTTTCTTT.

CDR3 nucleotide sequence: TGTGCCAGCAGCAAACAGGGCCTTAGGGAAAAACTGTTTTTT. Its protein is CASSKQGLREKLFF. The chain links TRBV7-9 to TRBJ1-4; D is perhaps TRBD1 (6 bases). Trimming took off 5 bases at V and 8 bases at J, with 15 bases between the two ends. Looked up from germline, CDR1 is SEHNR and CDR2 is FQNEAQ (reference sequence). CDR3 length equals 14 residues.

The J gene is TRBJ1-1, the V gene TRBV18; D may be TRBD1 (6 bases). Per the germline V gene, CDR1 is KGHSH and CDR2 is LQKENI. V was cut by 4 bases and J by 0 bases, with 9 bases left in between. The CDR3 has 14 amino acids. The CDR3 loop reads CASSQQGLNTEAFF. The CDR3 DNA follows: TGTGCCAGCTCACAACAGGGCCTGAACACTGAAGCTTTCTTT.

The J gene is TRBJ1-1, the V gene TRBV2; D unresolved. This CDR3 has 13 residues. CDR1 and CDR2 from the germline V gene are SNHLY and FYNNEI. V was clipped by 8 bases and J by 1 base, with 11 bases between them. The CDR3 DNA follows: TGTGCCAGCTTGAGGGAGACGAACACTGAAGCTTTCTTT. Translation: CASLRETNTEAFF.

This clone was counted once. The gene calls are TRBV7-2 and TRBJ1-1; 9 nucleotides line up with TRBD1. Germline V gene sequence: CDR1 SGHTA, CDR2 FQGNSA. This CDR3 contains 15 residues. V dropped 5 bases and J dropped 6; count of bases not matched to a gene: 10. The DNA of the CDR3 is TGTGCCAGCAGCCGGGACAGGGTAGGAATCGCTGAAGCTTTCTTT. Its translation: CASSRDRVGIAEAFF.

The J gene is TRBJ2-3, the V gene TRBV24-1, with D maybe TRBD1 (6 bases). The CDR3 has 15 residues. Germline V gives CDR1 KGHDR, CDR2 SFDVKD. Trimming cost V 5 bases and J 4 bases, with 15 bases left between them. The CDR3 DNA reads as TGTGCCACCAGTGCGGGCAGGGGTAGGCCAGATACGCAGTATTTT. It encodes CATSAGRGRPDTQYF.

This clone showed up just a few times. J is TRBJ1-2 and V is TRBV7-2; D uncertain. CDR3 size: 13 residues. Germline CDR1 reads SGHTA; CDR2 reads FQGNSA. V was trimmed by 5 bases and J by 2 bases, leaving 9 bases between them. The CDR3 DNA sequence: TGTGCCAGCAGCCAATTCGGAAACTATGGCTACACCTTC. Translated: CASSQFGNYGYTF.

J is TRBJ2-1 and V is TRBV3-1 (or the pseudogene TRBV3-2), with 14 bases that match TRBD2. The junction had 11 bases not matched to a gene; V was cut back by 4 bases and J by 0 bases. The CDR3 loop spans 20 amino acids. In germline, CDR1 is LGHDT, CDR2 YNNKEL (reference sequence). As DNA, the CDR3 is TGTGCCAGCAGCCGCTGGACTAGCGGGGGGCCTGCAGACTCCTACAATGAGCAGTTCTTC. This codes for CASSRWTSGGPADSYNEQFF.

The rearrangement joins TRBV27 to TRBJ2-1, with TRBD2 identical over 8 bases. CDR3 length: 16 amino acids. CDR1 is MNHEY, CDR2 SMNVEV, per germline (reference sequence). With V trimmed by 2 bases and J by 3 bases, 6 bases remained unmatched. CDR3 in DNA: TGTGCCAGCAGTTTAAGTTCGGGGGGGGGCTACAATGAGCAGTTCTTC. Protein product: CASSLSSGGGYNEQFF.

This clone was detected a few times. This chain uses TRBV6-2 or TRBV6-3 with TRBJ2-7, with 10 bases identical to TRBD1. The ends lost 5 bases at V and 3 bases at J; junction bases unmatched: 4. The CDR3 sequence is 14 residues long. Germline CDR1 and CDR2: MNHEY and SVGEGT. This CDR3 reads CASSRTGGLYEQYF. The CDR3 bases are TGTGCCAGCAGTCGGACAGGGGGTCTCTACGAGCAGTACTTC.

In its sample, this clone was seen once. CDR3 DNA: TGTGCCAGCAGTCACTCTGTTGAGCGCGGGGCTTTCTTT. Translation: CASSHSVERGAFF. The V and J genes are TRBV12-3 or TRBV12-4 and TRBJ1-1; D not resolved. Trimming took 5 bases from V and 11 from J, leaving 18 bases between them. CDR3 length: 13 amino acids.

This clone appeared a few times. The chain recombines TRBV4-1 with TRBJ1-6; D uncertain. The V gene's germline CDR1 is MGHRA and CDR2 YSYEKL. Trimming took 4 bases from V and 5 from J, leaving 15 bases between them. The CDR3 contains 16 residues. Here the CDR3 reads CASSPSKLSNNSPLHF. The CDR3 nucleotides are TGCGCCAGCAGCCCCTCGAAGCTTTCGAATAATTCACCCCTCCACTTT.

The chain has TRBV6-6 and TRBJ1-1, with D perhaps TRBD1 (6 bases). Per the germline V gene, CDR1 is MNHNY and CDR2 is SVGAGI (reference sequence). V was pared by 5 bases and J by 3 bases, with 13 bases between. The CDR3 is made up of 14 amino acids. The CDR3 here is CASSRTGRDTEAFF. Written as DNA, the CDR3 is TGTGCCAGCAGTCGTACAGGGAGGGACACTGAAGCTTTCTTT.